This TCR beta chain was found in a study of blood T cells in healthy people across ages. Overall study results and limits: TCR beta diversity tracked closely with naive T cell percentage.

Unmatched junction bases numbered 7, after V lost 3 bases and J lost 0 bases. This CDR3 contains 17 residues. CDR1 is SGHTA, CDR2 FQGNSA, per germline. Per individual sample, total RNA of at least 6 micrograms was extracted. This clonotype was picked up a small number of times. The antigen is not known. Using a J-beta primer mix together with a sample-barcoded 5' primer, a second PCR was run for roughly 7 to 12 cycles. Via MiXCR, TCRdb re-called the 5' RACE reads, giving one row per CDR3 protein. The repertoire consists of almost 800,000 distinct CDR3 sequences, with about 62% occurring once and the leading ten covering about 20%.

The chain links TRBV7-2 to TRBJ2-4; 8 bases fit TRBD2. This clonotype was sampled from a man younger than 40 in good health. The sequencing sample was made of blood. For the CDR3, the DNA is TGTGCCAGCAGCTTCGCGGAGCGGGGGATAGCCAAAAACATTCAGTACTTC. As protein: CASSFAERGIAKNIQYF.